The clone carrying this T cell receptor beta chain was picked up one time. The antigen is undetermined. This specimen comes from a study of identical twins. A universal primer binding site was introduced by template switching. The final cDNA contained unique molecular identifiers. TCRdb recomputed calls from the 5' RACE reads with MiXCR, one row per CDR3 protein. The sample has approximately 490,000 distinct CDR3 sequences; 20% to 25% are singletons. Findings and limits, study-wide: Conclusions were drawn cross-sectionally by statistical analysis, without following the same donors. Memory repertoires lacked the insertion deficit that abundant cord blood beta clonotypes showed.

CDR1 is SEHNR, CDR2 FQNEAQ, per germline (reference sequence). The CDR3 length is 15 residues. Trimming cost V 3 bases and J 2 bases; bases outside gene matches: 4. These data were also filed under a second study, of yellow fever vaccine responses in identical twins. That investigation notes: Convergence reportedly seemed to mark part of the twins' vaccine T cell response, with personalization marking the rest.

Sequencing used CD4+ T cells sorted from blood. This rearrangement joins TRBV7-9 to TRBJ2-7, with TRBD2 matching over 10 bases. The sequence derives from a woman in her late teens or twenties in good health. CDR3 sequence reads: CASSFIAGGTYEQYF. CDR3 coding DNA: TGTGCCAGCAGCTTCATAGCGGGAGGAACCTACGAGCAGTACTTC.